This is a list of T cell receptor beta chains from one sample in a study of patients and donors after allogeneic stem cell transplantation. TCRdb called the RT-PCR reads again in MiXCR, with one record for every CDR3 protein. The top ten clones hold more than 9% of a sample with a few hundred thousand distinct CDR3 sequences, more than 35% of them seen once. The specimen sequenced was blood, either unsorted or a sorted T cell fraction (not recorded which). All receptors come from a human donor who was either an allogeneic HSCT recipient or a stem cell or donor lymphocyte infusion donor (not recorded which). It is not recorded whose cells these are; they may come from a transplant donor. Each CDR3 is given with its conserved first and last residue. A D gene is named only where the DNA matches it firmly. Rows give clone size only sometimes, using once, few, many, or a class for an expanded clone.

>TRBJ1-5|TRBV27|-|few
TGTGCCAGCAGCCCCACAGGGATTTGGGGCAATCAGCCCCAGCATTTT
CASSPTGIWGNQPQHF
>TRBJ2-5|TRBV5-1|-|-
TGCGCCAGCAGCTTGGTTGCTACACGACCAGAGACCCAGTACTTC
CASSLVATRPETQYF
>TRBJ1-2|TRBV29-1|-|-
TGCAGCGTTGATGGAGGCGGCTACACCTTC
CSVDGGGYTF
>TRBJ1-2|TRBV5-6|-|-
TGTGCCAGCAGCTCGGGGACGGCGAGCTATGGCTACACCTTC
CASSSGTASYGYTF
>TRBJ1-6|TRBV12-3/TRBV12-4|TRBD1|-
TGTGCCAGCACGAGAGGGGGACAGGGAGGATTCCCTAATAATTCACCCCTCCACTTT
CASTRGGQGGFPNNSPLHF
>TRBJ1-3|TRBV2|-|-
TGTGCCAGCAGCGGATTGGGGACTGCTGGAAACACCATATATTTT
CASSGLGTAGNTIYF
>TRBJ2-3|TRBV12-3/TRBV12-4|-|-
TGTGCCAGCAGGCTAGGAGCCTCGACAGATACGCAGTATTTT
CASRLGASTDTQYF
>TRBJ2-7|TRBV20-1|TRBD1|-
TGCAGCTCGCGACAGGGCTACGAGCAGTACTTC
CSSRQGYEQYF
>TRBJ1-1|TRBV20-1|-|-
TGCAGTGCTAGAGATCCCAGAGGCAGGGACTACACTGAAGCTTTCTTT
CSARDPRGRDYTEAFF
>TRBJ2-5|TRBV4-2|TRBD2|-
TGTGCCAGCAGCCAAGATCTATTTGCGAAAGCGGGGGGGAAAGAGACCCAGTACTTC
CASSQDLFAKAGGKETQYF
>TRBJ2-1|TRBV15|-|few
TGTGCCACCAGCAGAGATGTTGCCTCCTACAATGAGCAGTTCTTC
CATSRDVASYNEQFF
>TRBJ2-3|TRBV4-2|-|once
TGTGCCAGCAGCCAAGATTTGACGGGGCCAGATACGCAGTATTTT
CASSQDLTGPDTQYF
>TRBJ2-1|TRBV21-1|-|-
TGTGCCAGCAGCAAGGACAGGGTTTTCGGTAATGAGCAGTTCTTC
CASSKDRVFGNEQFF
>TRBJ1-3|TRBV27|-|few
TGTGCCAGCAGTTTTCGGCAGGGGATCTCTGGAAACACCATATATTTT
CASSFRQGISGNTIYF
>TRBJ1-5|TRBV28|-|-
TGTGCCAGCAGGCCTATTAGCAATCAGCCCCAGCATTTT
CASRPISNQPQHF
>TRBJ2-3|TRBV9|TRBD1|-
TGTGCCAGCAGCGTAAGCCGGGACAGGGGAACAGATACGCAGTATTTT
CASSVSRDRGTDTQYF
>TRBJ2-7|TRBV18|TRBD1|-
TGTGCCAGCTCAATAGACAGGGTACGCGAGCAGTACTTC
CASSIDRVREQYF
>TRBJ1-1|TRBV29-1|TRBD1|-
TGCAGCGGGGAGCCGGGACAGGGAAGGTATGGCACTGAAGCTTTCTTT
CSGEPGQGRYGTEAFF
>TRBJ2-3|TRBV12-3/TRBV12-4|TRBD2|-
TGTGCCAGCAGTTTTGTAGCGGGGGGGCCCCGCACAGATACGCAGTATTTT
CASSFVAGGPRTDTQYF
>TRBJ2-3|TRBV6-5|-|-
TGTGCCAGCAGCCCCGTTAGTCCCTGGTACACAGATACGCAGTATTTT
CASSPVSPWYTDTQYF
>TRBJ2-6|TRBV2|-|-
TGTGCCAGCAGAAGAGGAAACTCTGGGGCCAACGTCCTGACTTTC
CASRRGNSGANVLTF
>TRBJ2-1|TRBV12-3/TRBV12-4|-|few
TGTGCCAGCAGTTTAAACGACTACAATGAGCAGTTCTTC
CASSLNDYNEQFF
>TRBJ1-2|TRBV20-1|-|few
TGCAGTGCGCGGTCAACCAACTATGGCTACACCTTC
CSARSTNYGYTF
>TRBJ1-1|TRBV6-5|-|-
TGTGCCAGCAGTTACGGGCAGAGCACTGAAGCTTTCTTT
CASSYGQSTEAFF
>TRBJ1-5|TRBV20-1|-|few
TGCAGTGGGCAAGTTAGCAATCAGCCCCAGCATTTT
CSGQVSNQPQHF
>TRBJ2-3|TRBV7-9|TRBD2|-
TGTGCCAGCAGCCTGGGACTAGCGGGCGGCTCAAGCACAGATACGCAGTATTTT
CASSLGLAGGSSTDTQYF
>TRBJ1-1|TRBV3-1|-|many
TGTGCCAGCAGCCCCCGGGACCGGATGGCTTTCTTT
CASSPRDRMAFF
>TRBJ2-7|TRBV5-1|-|-
TGCGCCAGCAGCTTGGAGGGGAGTTCCTACGAGCAGTACTTC
CASSLEGSSYEQYF
>TRBJ2-1|TRBV19|TRBD1|-
TGTGCCAGTAACCCGGACAGGGGATTAAATGAGCAGTTCTTC
CASNPDRGLNEQFF
>TRBJ1-5|TRBV4-1|-|-
TGCGCCAGCAGCCAAGGCCTTAACAGGAACCAGCCCCAGCATTTT
CASSQGLNRNQPQHF
>TRBJ2-1|TRBV4-1|-|-
TGCGCCAGCAGCCAAGATAGCGGTAGCTCCTACAATGAGCAGTTCTTC
CASSQDSGSSYNEQFF
>TRBJ1-2|TRBV5-5|-|-
TGTGCCAGCAGCTTTTTGGTCCAGGGCCCTCGGTATGGCTACACCTTC
CASSFLVQGPRYGYTF
>TRBJ1-5|TRBV12-3/TRBV12-4|-|-
TGTGCCAGCAGCCGACGGGATAGCAATCAGCCCCAGCATTTT
CASSRRDSNQPQHF
>TRBJ1-2|TRBV5-1|-|-
TGCGCCAGCAGCTTGGACGAGAGGGACTATGGCTACACCTTC
CASSLDERDYGYTF
>TRBJ1-2|TRBV7-2|TRBD1|few
TGTGCCAGCAGCAGAGGGACAGGGATTAACTATGGCTACACCTTC
CASSRGTGINYGYTF
>TRBJ1-1|TRBV5-1|-|-
TGCGCCAGCAGCTTGGCCGGGAAACCCCTAAACACTGAAGCTTTCTTT
CASSLAGKPLNTEAFF
>TRBJ1-5|TRBV20-1|-|few
TGCAGTGCTAGAGAGGCAGGGGTTGGTCAGCCCCAGCATTTT
CSAREAGVGQPQHF
>TRBJ1-6|TRBV12-5|TRBD1|-
TGCCCAGGGGGCAGAGGATCACCCCTCCACTTT
CPGGRGSPLHF
>TRBJ1-1|TRBV4-3|TRBD1|few
TGCGCCAGCAGCCAGTTGGGACAGGGGAACACTGAAGCTTTCTTT
CASSQLGQGNTEAFF
>TRBJ1-5|TRBV12-3/TRBV12-4|-|-
TGTGCCAGCAGTAGTGGCATTAGGGGGGCAAATCAGCCCCAGCATTTT
CASSSGIRGANQPQHF
>TRBJ1-1|TRBV29-1|-|few
TGCAGCGTTCGGGGGCGCGGTTTTTCTGAAGCTTTCTTT
CSVRGRGFSEAFF
>TRBJ1-6|TRBV21-1|-|-
TGTGCCAGCAGCAAACCACGGCAGGGATACTACCCATATTCACCCCTCCACTTT
CASSKPRQGYYPYSPLHF
>TRBJ2-1|TRBV7-2|-|-
TGTGCCAGCAGCTTCGGCGGGGTATCCTACAATGAGCAGTTCTTC
CASSFGGVSYNEQFF
>TRBJ2-4|TRBV3-1|-|-
TGTGCCAGCAGCCAAGTAGACGGGGACGGGAGCAAAAACATTCAGTACTTC
CASSQVDGDGSKNIQYF
>TRBJ1-5|TRBV20-1|-|-
TGCGCCTCGGAGGGGGATAGCAATCAGCCCCAGCATTTT
CASEGDSNQPQHF
>TRBJ2-2|TRBV3-1|-|-
TGTGCCAGCAGCCAAGGGGGCCGAACCGGGGAGCTGTTTTTT
CASSQGGRTGELFF
>TRBJ2-5|TRBV7-6|-|few
TGTGCCAGCAGCTTAGGGGGGAGTAACCAAGAGACCCAGTACTTC
CASSLGGSNQETQYF
>TRBJ1-4|TRBV5-1|TRBD1|few
TGCGCCAGCAGCCGGGACAGCCCAACTAATGAAAAACTGTTTTTT
CASSRDSPTNEKLFF
>TRBJ1-2|TRBV2|-|-
TGTGCCAGCAACGACAGGAGGGATGGCTACACCTTC
CASNDRRDGYTF
>TRBJ1-1|TRBV4-1|TRBD1|-
TGCGCCAGCAGCCAGTCGACAGGGGGAGGGACTGAAGCTTTCTTT
CASSQSTGGGTEAFF
>TRBJ2-3|TRBV4-3|TRBD2|-
TGCGCCAGCAGCCAATCGCTAGCGGGCACAGATACGCAGTATTTT
CASSQSLAGTDTQYF